A single T cell receptor beta chain is shown here with its context. This specimen belongs to a study of blood T cell repertoires in COVID-19. Study summary: Spain, Italy and the United States supplied samples that represented acute and convalescent COVID-19.

With 4 bases clipped from V and 5 bases from J, the junction kept 9 bases outside the gene matches. Germline values: CDR1 SEHNR, CDR2 FQNEAQ (reference sequence). The CDR3 is made up of 15 amino acids. Measured with immunoSEQ multiplex PCR; TCRdb has only the in-frame clones, and not every one. The table records 140,000 to 150,000 clones, under 90% of them present only once. The TCR sequence derives from a human donor in a cohort sampled during active COVID-19. Sequencing was carried out using peripheral blood. The V and J genes are TRBV7-9 and TRBJ1-2; 8 bases map to TRBD1. For the CDR3, the DNA is TGTGCCAGCAGCTCCTGGGACAGGAATTTGTATGGCTACACCTTC. Amino acids: CASSSWDRNLYGYTF.